Listed below are T cell receptor beta chains from one sample, sequenced in a study of naive and memory T cell subsets. TCRdb redid the calling of the 5' RACE reads with MiXCR, one entry per CDR3 protein. The sample lists tens of thousands of distinct CDR3 sequences, under 10% occurring once. These receptors all stem from a female donor in good health. The CDR3 runs from the conserved cysteine through the conserved F or W. Each record gives: V gene, J gene, D gene, clone size, CDR3 protein, CDR3 DNA. D genes are given only for firm matches. Clone size is shown for a subset of rows, as once, few, many or a class of expanded clone.

TRBV6-6	TRBJ2-2	TRBD2	few	CASSYAGGRTGELFF	TGTGCCAGCAGTTACGCGGGGGGGCGCACCGGGGAGCTGTTTTTT
TRBV28	TRBJ1-2	TRBD1	many	CASSSQGDYGYTF	TGTGCCAGCAGTTCTCAGGGGGACTATGGCTACACCTTC
TRBV20-1	TRBJ2-2	.	few	CSASLSYPPNTGELFF	TGCAGTGCTAGCCTGTCCTACCCCCCGAACACCGGGGAGCTGTTTTTT
TRBV7-3	TRBJ1-2	TRBD1	many	CASSLGGGANGYTF	TGTGCCAGCAGCTTAGGAGGGGGCGCGAATGGCTACACCTTC
TRBV29-1	TRBJ1-1	TRBD1	many	CSVEGVGQGAWDTEAFF	TGCAGCGTTGAAGGAGTCGGACAGGGAGCGTGGGACACTGAAGCTTTCTTT
TRBV4-1	TRBJ1-1	.	many	CASSQDPGWAEAFF	TGCGCCAGCAGCCAAGATCCGGGCTGGGCTGAAGCTTTCTTT
TRBV6-1	TRBJ2-7	.	.	CASSGGSFSYEQYF	TGTGCCAGCAGTGGAGGGTCCTTCTCCTACGAGCAGTACTTC
TRBV2	TRBJ2-1	TRBD2	many	CASSAGTSPYNEQFF	TGTGCCAGCAGCGCCGGGACTAGCCCTTACAATGAGCAGTTCTTC
TRBV5-1	TRBJ2-6	.	many	CASSLGGSGANVLTF	TGCGCCAGCAGCTTGGGGGGATCCGGGGCCAACGTCCTGACTTTC
TRBV18	TRBJ1-4	TRBD1	many	CASSPLGQGNEKLFF	TGTGCCAGCTCACCACTGGGACAGGGTAATGAAAAACTGTTTTTT
TRBV18	TRBJ2-3	TRBD1	many	CASSAGQGGLDTQYF	TGTGCCAGCTCTGCAGGACAGGGCGGATTAGATACGCAGTATTTT
TRBV6-6	TRBJ1-2	TRBD1	.	CASGGRGGDGDTF	TGTGCCAGCGGTGGCAGGGGGGGTGATGGCGACACCTTC
TRBV10-3	TRBJ2-5	.	few	CAISEQPIPQETQYF	TGTGCCATCAGTGAACAGCCGATACCTCAAGAGACCCAGTACTTC
TRBV5-1	TRBJ2-1	TRBD2	few	CASSSTSGENNEQFF	TGCGCCAGCAGCTCCACTAGCGGAGAGAACAATGAGCAGTTCTTC
TRBV29-1	TRBJ1-3	TRBD1	many	CSALAGGMGNTIYF	TGCAGCGCCCTCGCAGGGGGCATGGGAAACACCATATATTTT
TRBV6-5	TRBJ1-2	.	many	CASTYRKDNYGYTF	TGTGCCAGCACATACAGGAAAGATAACTATGGCTACACCTTC
TRBV12-3/TRBV12-4	TRBJ2-7	TRBD1	few	CASRSTGGLSYEQYF	TGTGCCAGCAGATCCACAGGGGGCCTTTCCTACGAGCAGTACTTC
TRBV10-3	TRBJ2-3	.	many	CAISQGGTTDTQYF	TGTGCCATCAGCCAAGGGGGGACCACAGATACGCAGTATTTT
TRBV29-1	TRBJ1-5	TRBD1	many	CSVEETGGRKNQPQHF	TGCAGCGTTGAAGAGACAGGGGGCCGGAAAAATCAGCCCCAGCATTTT
TRBV19	TRBJ1-5	.	.	CASKETAGVQPQHF	TGTGCCAGTAAAGAGACGGCGGGGGTTCAGCCCCAGCATTTT
TRBV5-5	TRBJ1-5	TRBD1	.	CASSPQTGSTRIGQPQHF	TGTGCCAGCAGCCCCCAGACAGGGTCGACACGAATTGGTCAGCCCCAGCATTTT
TRBV29-1	TRBJ1-5	.	many	CSARVGGQPQHF	TGCAGCGCCAGGGTGGGTGGTCAGCCCCAGCATTTT
TRBV7-2	TRBJ2-5	.	.	CASSLSPAQETQYF	TGTGCCAGCAGTCTCTCCCCCGCCCAAGAGACCCAGTACTTC
TRBV6-2/TRBV6-3	TRBJ2-1	TRBD1	.	CASRRGPSCNEQFF	TGTGCCAGCAGGAGGGGGCCGTCCTGCAATGAGCAGTTCTTC
TRBV6-6	TRBJ2-7	.	many	CASSSAVKQYF	TGTGCCAGCAGTTCGGCCGTCAAGCAGTACTTC
TRBV9	TRBJ2-5	.	.	CASSVQGQETQYF	TGTGCCAGCAGCGTGCAGGGTCAGGAGACCCAGTACTTC
TRBV6-2/TRBV6-3	TRBJ2-7	.	.	CASSSVSREQYF	TGTGCCAGCAGTAGCGTCTCTCGCGAGCAGTACTTC
TRBV19	TRBJ1-5	TRBD1	few	CASSTDRAPQPQHF	TGTGCCAGTAGTACCGACAGGGCCCCACAGCCCCAGCATTTT
TRBV2	TRBJ1-2	.	few	CASIRGFGYGYTF	TGTGCCAGCATCCGGGGGTTCGGCTATGGCTACACCTTC
TRBV6-5	TRBJ2-2	TRBD1	many	CASSPGQGRTGELFF	TGTGCCAGCAGCCCCGGACAGGGGCGAACCGGGGAGCTGTTTTTT
TRBV4-3	TRBJ2-3	TRBD2	.	CASSYILAGDADTQYF	TGCGCCAGCAGCTACATACTAGCGGGGGACGCAGATACGCAGTATTTT
TRBV12-3/TRBV12-4	TRBJ1-3	TRBD1	many	CASSPTGGSGNTIYF	TGTGCCAGCAGTCCGACAGGGGGCTCTGGAAACACCATATATTTT
TRBV27	TRBJ1-2	TRBD1	.	CASSRYRDRGRDGYTF	TGTGCCAGCAGCCGATACCGGGACAGGGGGCGGGATGGCTACACCTTC
TRBV20-1	TRBJ2-5	TRBD2	many	CSARDLGGGILETQYF	TGCAGTGCTAGAGATCTTGGCGGGGGAATTCTAGAGACCCAGTACTTC
TRBV9	TRBJ2-5	TRBD2	.	CASSVGASGGSETQYF	TGTGCCAGCAGCGTAGGTGCTAGCGGGGGGTCGGAGACCCAGTACTTC
TRBV7-9	TRBJ2-3	.	few	CASTPGSTDTQYF	TGTGCCAGCACCCCGGGAAGCACAGATACGCAGTATTTT
TRBV29-1	TRBJ2-5	.	many	CSVSTRFETQYF	TGCAGCGTTTCCACTAGGTTCGAGACCCAGTACTTC
TRBV5-1	TRBJ1-2	.	few	CASSPEGQVIAF	TGCGCCAGCAGCCCCGAAGGCCAGGTGATCGCCTTC
TRBV5-3	TRBJ1-6	.	many	CARSLVVGGRHSPLHF	TGTGCCAGAAGCTTGGTTGTGGGGGGGCGACATTCACCCCTCCACTTT
TRBV20-1	TRBJ2-1	.	many	CSAYGGYNEQFF	TGCAGTGCTTACGGGGGCTACAATGAGCAGTTCTTC